A selection of T cell receptor beta chains follows, all from one sample in a study of identical twins. TCRdb reprocessed the 5' RACE reads with MiXCR, giving one entry per CDR3 protein. This sample has around 240,000 distinct CDR3 sequences; about 10% occur once, and the top ten carry about 9%. Sequenced: memory T cells sorted from blood. The receptors were gathered from a man aged 45-65 years in good health. Each CDR3 is given with its conserved first and last residue. The order of the fields is clone size, V gene, D gene, J gene, CDR3 protein, CDR3 DNA. D genes are given only for firm matches. Clone size is given for some rows only: seen once, a few or many times, or a class if the clone is expanded.

clone_size: few
v_call: TRBV7-2
d_call: NA
j_call: TRBJ2-3
cdr3_aa: CASSLVRGGFTDTQYF
cdr3_nt: TGTGCCAGCAGCTTAGTCAGGGGGGGTTTCACAGATACGCAGTATTTT

clone_size: few
v_call: TRBV2
d_call: NA
j_call: TRBJ2-3
cdr3_aa: CASNRASDADTQYF
cdr3_nt: TGTGCCAGCAATAGGGCTAGCGACGCAGATACGCAGTATTTT

clone_size: many
v_call: TRBV6-1
d_call: NA
j_call: TRBJ1-6
cdr3_aa: CASSEMSSYNSPLHF
cdr3_nt: TGTGCCAGCAGTGAGATGAGCTCCTATAATTCACCCCTCCACTTT

clone_size: NA
v_call: TRBV7-2
d_call: NA
j_call: TRBJ1-5
cdr3_aa: CASSLAGGGQPQHF
cdr3_nt: TGTGCCAGCAGCTTAGCGGGGGGCGGTCAGCCCCAGCATTTT

clone_size: NA
v_call: TRBV19
d_call: TRBD1
j_call: TRBJ2-2
cdr3_aa: CASRGTGVTGELFF
cdr3_nt: TGTGCCAGTAGGGGGACAGGGGTAACCGGGGAGCTGTTTTTT

clone_size: NA
v_call: TRBV7-6
d_call: TRBD2
j_call: TRBJ2-1
cdr3_aa: CASCLGPAGQGNEQFF
cdr3_nt: TGTGCCAGCTGCTTAGGGCCAGCGGGGCAAGGGAATGAGCAGTTCTTC

clone_size: many
v_call: TRBV3-1
d_call: NA
j_call: TRBJ2-2
cdr3_aa: CASSQVAAARGELFF
cdr3_nt: TGTGCCAGCAGCCAAGTGGCGGCAGCCAGGGGGGAGCTGTTTTTT

clone_size: NA
v_call: TRBV10-3
d_call: NA
j_call: TRBJ2-5
cdr3_aa: CAISTGTRETQYF
cdr3_nt: TGTGCCATCAGTACCGGGACACGAGAGACCCAGTACTTC

clone_size: NA
v_call: TRBV19
d_call: NA
j_call: TRBJ1-5
cdr3_aa: CASSIMASQPQHF
cdr3_nt: TGTGCCAGTAGTATTATGGCGAGTCAGCCCCAGCATTTT

clone_size: NA
v_call: TRBV6-2/TRBV6-3
d_call: NA
j_call: TRBJ1-5
cdr3_aa: CASAERNQPQHF
cdr3_nt: TGTGCCAGCGCAGAGCGCAATCAGCCCCAGCATTTT

clone_size: few
v_call: TRBV27
d_call: NA
j_call: TRBJ1-1
cdr3_aa: CASSLASMNTEAFF
cdr3_nt: TGTGCCAGCAGTTTAGCCAGCATGAACACTGAAGCTTTCTTT

clone_size: NA
v_call: TRBV28
d_call: NA
j_call: TRBJ2-5
cdr3_aa: CASSPTGWGEKTQYF
cdr3_nt: TGTGCCAGCAGCCCAACGGGGTGGGGCGAAAAGACCCAGTACTTC

clone_size: NA
v_call: TRBV20-1
d_call: NA
j_call: TRBJ2-1
cdr3_aa: CSASWRDQFF
cdr3_nt: TGCAGTGCTAGCTGGCGGGACCAGTTCTTC

clone_size: many
v_call: TRBV4-3
d_call: NA
j_call: TRBJ2-7
cdr3_aa: CASSQNDRRRSEQYF
cdr3_nt: TGCGCCAGCAGTCAAAATGACCGGAGGAGGTCCGAGCAGTACTTC

clone_size: NA
v_call: TRBV7-9
d_call: NA
j_call: TRBJ1-5
cdr3_aa: CASSLHNQPQHF
cdr3_nt: TGTGCCAGCAGCTTACATAATCAGCCCCAGCATTTT

clone_size: many
v_call: TRBV27
d_call: TRBD1
j_call: TRBJ1-1
cdr3_aa: CASSLNQQGRNTEAFF
cdr3_nt: TGTGCCAGCAGCTTAAATCAACAGGGGAGGAACACTGAAGCTTTCTTT

clone_size: few
v_call: TRBV6-2/TRBV6-3
d_call: TRBD2
j_call: TRBJ2-7
cdr3_aa: CASSYGRARYEQYF
cdr3_nt: TGTGCCAGCAGTTACGGGAGGGCCCGGTACGAGCAGTACTTC

clone_size: NA
v_call: TRBV20-1
d_call: NA
j_call: TRBJ2-3
cdr3_aa: CSARDRGEGDTQYF
cdr3_nt: TGCAGTGCTAGAGACAGAGGTGAGGGGGATACGCAGTATTTT

clone_size: NA
v_call: TRBV5-1
d_call: TRBD1
j_call: TRBJ1-4
cdr3_aa: CASSSGTAAEKLFF
cdr3_nt: TGCGCCAGCAGTTCCGGGACAGCGGCTGAAAAACTGTTTTTT

clone_size: many
v_call: TRBV5-6
d_call: TRBD1
j_call: TRBJ2-5
cdr3_aa: CASSFWTGAPETQYF
cdr3_nt: TGTGCCAGCAGCTTTTGGACAGGCGCCCCAGAGACCCAGTACTTC

clone_size: few
v_call: TRBV10-3
d_call: NA
j_call: TRBJ1-2
cdr3_aa: CAISGNSEVYGYTF
cdr3_nt: TGTGCCATCAGTGGAAACTCCGAGGTCTATGGCTACACCTTC

clone_size: NA
v_call: TRBV20-1
d_call: NA
j_call: TRBJ2-7
cdr3_aa: CSARRTEYEQYF
cdr3_nt: TGCAGTGCTAGAAGAACAGAGTACGAGCAGTACTTC

clone_size: few
v_call: TRBV14
d_call: TRBD1
j_call: TRBJ2-7
cdr3_aa: CASSQETGGWYEQYF
cdr3_nt: TGTGCCAGCAGCCAAGAGACAGGGGGCTGGTACGAGCAGTACTTC

clone_size: few
v_call: TRBV5-4
d_call: NA
j_call: TRBJ2-3
cdr3_aa: CASSSFTRAPDTQYF
cdr3_nt: TGTGCCAGCAGCTCATTTACTCGGGCGCCAGATACGCAGTATTTT

clone_size: NA
v_call: TRBV7-2
d_call: TRBD2
j_call: TRBJ2-1
cdr3_aa: CASSSGLAGAYNEQFF
cdr3_nt: TGTGCCAGCAGCTCGGGACTAGCGGGGGCCTACAATGAGCAGTTCTTC

clone_size: many
v_call: TRBV20-1
d_call: NA
j_call: TRBJ2-1
cdr3_aa: CSAKGGGLRSYNEQFF
cdr3_nt: TGCAGTGCTAAAGGGGGGGGGCTGAGGTCCTACAATGAGCAGTTCTTC

clone_size: few
v_call: TRBV20-1
d_call: TRBD1
j_call: TRBJ1-6
cdr3_aa: CSARDNRGNSPLHF
cdr3_nt: TGCAGTGCTAGAGATAACAGGGGGAATTCACCCCTCCACTTT

clone_size: many
v_call: TRBV7-9
d_call: TRBD1
j_call: TRBJ1-2
cdr3_aa: CASSPGTANYGYTF
cdr3_nt: TGTGCCAGCAGCCCAGGGACAGCCAACTATGGCTACACCTTC

clone_size: many
v_call: TRBV29-1
d_call: NA
j_call: TRBJ2-3
cdr3_aa: CSVETLGDTQYF
cdr3_nt: TGCAGCGTTGAGACCCTCGGAGATACGCAGTATTTT